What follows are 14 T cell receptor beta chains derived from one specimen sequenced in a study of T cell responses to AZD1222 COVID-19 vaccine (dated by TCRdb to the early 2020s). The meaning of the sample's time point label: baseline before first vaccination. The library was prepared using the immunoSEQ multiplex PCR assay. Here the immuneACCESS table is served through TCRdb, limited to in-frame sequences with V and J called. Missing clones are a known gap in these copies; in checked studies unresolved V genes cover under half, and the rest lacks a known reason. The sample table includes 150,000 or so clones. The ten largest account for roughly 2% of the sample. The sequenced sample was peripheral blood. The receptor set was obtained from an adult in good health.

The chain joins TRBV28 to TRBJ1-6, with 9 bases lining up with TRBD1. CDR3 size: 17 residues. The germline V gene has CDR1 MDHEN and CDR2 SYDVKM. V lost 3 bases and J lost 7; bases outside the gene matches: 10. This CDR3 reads CASSFSGAGTGNSPLHF. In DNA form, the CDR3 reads TGTGCCAGCAGTTTCTCCGGTGCGGGGACAGGGAATTCACCCCTCCACTTT.

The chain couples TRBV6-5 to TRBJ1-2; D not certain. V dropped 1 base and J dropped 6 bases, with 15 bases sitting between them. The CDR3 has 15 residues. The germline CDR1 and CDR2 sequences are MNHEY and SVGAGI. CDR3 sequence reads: CASSYLEGPNDGYTF. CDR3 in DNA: TGTGCCAGCAGTTACTTGGAGGGCCCAAATGATGGCTACACCTTC.

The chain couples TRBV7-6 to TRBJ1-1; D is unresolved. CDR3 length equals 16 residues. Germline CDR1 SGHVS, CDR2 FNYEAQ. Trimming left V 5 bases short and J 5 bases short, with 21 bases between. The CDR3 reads CASSHGEGLVGTEAFF. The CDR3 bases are TGTGCCAGCAGCCACGGGGAGGGTCTTGTAGGTACTGAAGCTTTCTTT.

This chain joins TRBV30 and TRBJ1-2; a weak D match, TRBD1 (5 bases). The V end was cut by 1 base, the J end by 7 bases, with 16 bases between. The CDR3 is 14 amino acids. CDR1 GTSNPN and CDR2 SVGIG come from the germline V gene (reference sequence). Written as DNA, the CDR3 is TGTGCCTGGAGTGGAAGGGGCCATGACGGTGGCTACACCTTC. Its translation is CAWSGRGHDGGYTF.

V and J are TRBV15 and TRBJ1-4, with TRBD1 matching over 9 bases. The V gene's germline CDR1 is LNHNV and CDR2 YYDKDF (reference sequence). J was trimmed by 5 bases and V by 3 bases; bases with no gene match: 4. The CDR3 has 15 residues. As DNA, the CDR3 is TGTGCCACCAGCAGGGACGGGACAGGGAATGAAAAACTGTTTTTT. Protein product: CATSRDGTGNEKLFF.

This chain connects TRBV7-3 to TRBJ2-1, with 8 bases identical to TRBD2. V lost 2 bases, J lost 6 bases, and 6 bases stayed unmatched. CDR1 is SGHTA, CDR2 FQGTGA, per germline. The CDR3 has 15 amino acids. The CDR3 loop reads CASSLSGTRPNEQFF. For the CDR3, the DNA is TGTGCCAGCAGCTTATCCGGGACTAGGCCCAATGAGCAGTTCTTC. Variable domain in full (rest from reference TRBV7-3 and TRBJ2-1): GAGVSQTPSNKVTEKGKYVELRCDPISGHTALYWYRQSLGQGPEFLIYFQGTGAADDSGLPNDRFFAVRPEGSVSTLKIQRTERGDSAVYLCASSLSGTRPNEQFFGPGTRLTVL.

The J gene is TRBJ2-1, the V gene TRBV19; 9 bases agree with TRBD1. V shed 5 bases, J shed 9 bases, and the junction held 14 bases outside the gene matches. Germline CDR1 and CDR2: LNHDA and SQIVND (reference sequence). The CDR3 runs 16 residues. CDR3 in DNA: TGTGCCAGTAGTGTCTTATTAGGACAGGGGTACGGTGAGCAGTTCTTC. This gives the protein CASSVLLGQGYGEQFF.

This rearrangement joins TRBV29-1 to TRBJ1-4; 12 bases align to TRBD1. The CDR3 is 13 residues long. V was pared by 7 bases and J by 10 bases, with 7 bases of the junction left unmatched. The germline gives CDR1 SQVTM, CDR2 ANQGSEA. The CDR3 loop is CSAGTGGGGKLFF. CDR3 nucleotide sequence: TGCAGCGCCGGGACAGGGGGCGGTGGAAAACTGTTTTTT.

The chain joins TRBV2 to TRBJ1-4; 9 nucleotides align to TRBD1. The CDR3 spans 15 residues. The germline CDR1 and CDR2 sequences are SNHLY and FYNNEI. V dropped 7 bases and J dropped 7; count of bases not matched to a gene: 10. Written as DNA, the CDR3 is TGTGCCAGCACGTTACAGGGGGCGCGAGGTGAAAAACTGTTTTTT. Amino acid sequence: CASTLQGARGEKLFF.

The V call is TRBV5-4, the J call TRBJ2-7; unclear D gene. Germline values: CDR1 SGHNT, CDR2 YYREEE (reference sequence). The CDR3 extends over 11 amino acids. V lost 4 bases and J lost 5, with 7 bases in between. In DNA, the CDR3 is TGTGCCAGCAGCCGTCAGCACGAGCAGTACTTC. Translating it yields CASSRQHEQYF.

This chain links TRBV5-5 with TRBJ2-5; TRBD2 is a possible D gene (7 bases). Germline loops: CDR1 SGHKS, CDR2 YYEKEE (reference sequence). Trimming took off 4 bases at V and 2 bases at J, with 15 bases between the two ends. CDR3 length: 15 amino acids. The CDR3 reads CASSPGGAVQETQYF. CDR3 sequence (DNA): TGTGCCAGCAGCCCGGGGGGCGCAGTACAAGAGACCCAGTACTTC.

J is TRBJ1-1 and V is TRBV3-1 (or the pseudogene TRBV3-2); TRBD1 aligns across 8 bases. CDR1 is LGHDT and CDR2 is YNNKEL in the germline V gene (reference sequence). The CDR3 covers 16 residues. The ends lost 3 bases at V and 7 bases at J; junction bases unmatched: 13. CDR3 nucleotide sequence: TGTGCCAGCAGCCACGACTCGGACAGGGTAGAAAGTGAAGCTTTCTTT. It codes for CASSHDSDRVESEAFF.

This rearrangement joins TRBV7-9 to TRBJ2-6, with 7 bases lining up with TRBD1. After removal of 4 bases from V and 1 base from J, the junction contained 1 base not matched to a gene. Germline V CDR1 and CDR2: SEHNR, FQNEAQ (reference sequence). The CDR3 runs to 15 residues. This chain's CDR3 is CASSWTGSGANVLTF. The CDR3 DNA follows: TGTGCCAGCAGCTGGACAGGATCTGGGGCCAACGTCCTGACTTTC.

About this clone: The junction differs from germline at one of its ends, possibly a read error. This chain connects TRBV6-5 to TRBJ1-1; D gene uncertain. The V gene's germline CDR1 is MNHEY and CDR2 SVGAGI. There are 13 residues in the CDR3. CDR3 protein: CAGSYRQNTEAFF. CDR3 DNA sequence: TGTGCCGGCAGTTACCGCCAGAACACTGAAGCCTTCTTT.